The clone carrying this TCR beta chain is a singleton in its sample. The sample originates from a study of blood T cell repertoires in COVID-19. Study details: The origin of the acute and convalescent COVID-19 samples was the United States, Italy and Spain. Sources were T cells, B-cell-depleted T cells, or PBMCs; the material itself was cDNA or gDNA.

Some clones are missing from TCRdb's copy, which holds only in-frame ones; the method was immunoSEQ multiplex PCR. The sample shows some 200,000 clones, 82% of them seen only once. Participants were aged about 18 to 100 years, lived in under 30 US areas, and enrolled virtually. The receptor's source is a woman aged 55-75 years with acute COVID-19. Sequences were obtained from PBMCs or T cells enriched from blood (not recorded which).

The CDR3, as DNA: TGTGCCAGCAGCCCTCGGACAGGCAATCAGCCCCAGCATTTT. Encoded protein: CASSPRTGNQPQHF. The chain couples TRBV5-8 to TRBJ1-5; a possible D gene is TRBD1 (6 bases). The CDR3 extends over 14 amino acids. Trimming shortened V by 4 bases and J by 2 bases, and 10 bases separated the two germline ends. Germline V gives CDR1 SGHTS, CDR2 YDEGEE.